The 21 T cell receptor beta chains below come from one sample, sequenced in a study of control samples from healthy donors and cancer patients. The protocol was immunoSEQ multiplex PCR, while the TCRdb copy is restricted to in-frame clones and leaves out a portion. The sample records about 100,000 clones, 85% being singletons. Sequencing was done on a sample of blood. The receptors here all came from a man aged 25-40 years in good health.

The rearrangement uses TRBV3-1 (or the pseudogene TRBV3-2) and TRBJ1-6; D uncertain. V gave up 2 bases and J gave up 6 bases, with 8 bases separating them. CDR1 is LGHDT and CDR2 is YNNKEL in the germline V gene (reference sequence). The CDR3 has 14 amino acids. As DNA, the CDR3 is TGTGCCAGCAGCCAACGGCAGAGTAATTCACCCCTCCACTTT. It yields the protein CASSQRQSNSPLHF.

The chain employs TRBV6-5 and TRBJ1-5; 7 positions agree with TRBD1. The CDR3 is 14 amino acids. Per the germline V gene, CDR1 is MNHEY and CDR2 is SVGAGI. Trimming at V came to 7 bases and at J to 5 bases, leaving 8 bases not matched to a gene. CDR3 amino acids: CASKPQGFDQPQHF. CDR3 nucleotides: TGTGCCAGCAAACCACAGGGGTTCGATCAGCCCCAGCATTTT.

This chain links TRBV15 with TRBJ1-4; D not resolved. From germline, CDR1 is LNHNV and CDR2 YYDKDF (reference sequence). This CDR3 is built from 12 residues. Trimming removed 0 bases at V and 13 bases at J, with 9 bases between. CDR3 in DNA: TGTGCCACCAGCAGAGACGATCTTGGACTGTTTTTT. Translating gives CATSRDDLGLFF.

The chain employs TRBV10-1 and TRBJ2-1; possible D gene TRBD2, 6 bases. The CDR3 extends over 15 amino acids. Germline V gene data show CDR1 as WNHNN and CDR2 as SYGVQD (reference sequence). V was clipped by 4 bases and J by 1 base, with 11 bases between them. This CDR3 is CASSVSSGSYNEQFF. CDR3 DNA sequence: TGCGCCAGCAGTGTGAGTAGCGGTTCCTACAATGAGCAGTTCTTC.

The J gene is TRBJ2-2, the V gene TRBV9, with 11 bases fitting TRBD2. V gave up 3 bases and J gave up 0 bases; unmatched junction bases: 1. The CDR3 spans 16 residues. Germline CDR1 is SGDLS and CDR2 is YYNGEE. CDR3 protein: CASSATSGANTGELFF. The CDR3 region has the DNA TGTGCCAGCAGCGCGACTAGCGGGGCGAACACCGGGGAGCTGTTTTTT.

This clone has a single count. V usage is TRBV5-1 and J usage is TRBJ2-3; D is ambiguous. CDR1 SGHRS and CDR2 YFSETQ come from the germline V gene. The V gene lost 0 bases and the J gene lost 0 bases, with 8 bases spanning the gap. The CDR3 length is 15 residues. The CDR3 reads CASSLDSLSTDTQYF. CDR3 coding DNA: TGCGCCAGCAGCTTGGACAGCTTAAGCACAGATACGCAGTATTTT.

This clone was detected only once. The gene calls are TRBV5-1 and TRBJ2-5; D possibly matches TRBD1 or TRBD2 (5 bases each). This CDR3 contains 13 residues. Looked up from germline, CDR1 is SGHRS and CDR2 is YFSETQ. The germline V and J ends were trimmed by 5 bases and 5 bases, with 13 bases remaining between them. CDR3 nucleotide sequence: TGCGCCAGCAGGGACGGGACGGGGGAGACCCAGTACTTC. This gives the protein CASRDGTGETQYF.

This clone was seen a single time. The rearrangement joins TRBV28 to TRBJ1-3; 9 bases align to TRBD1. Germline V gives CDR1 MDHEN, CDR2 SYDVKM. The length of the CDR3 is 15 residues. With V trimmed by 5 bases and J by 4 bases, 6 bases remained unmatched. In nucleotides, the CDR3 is TGTGCCAGCAGTAGATACAGGGGGCTCGGAAACACCATATATTTT. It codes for CASSRYRGLGNTIYF.

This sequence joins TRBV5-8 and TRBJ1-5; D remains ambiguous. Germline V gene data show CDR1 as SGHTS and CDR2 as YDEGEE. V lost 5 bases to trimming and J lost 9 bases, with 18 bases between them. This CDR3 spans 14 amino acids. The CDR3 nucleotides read TGTGCCAGCAGGGAACGACGGGCAGTCTGGCCCCAGCATTTT. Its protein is CASRERRAVWPQHF.

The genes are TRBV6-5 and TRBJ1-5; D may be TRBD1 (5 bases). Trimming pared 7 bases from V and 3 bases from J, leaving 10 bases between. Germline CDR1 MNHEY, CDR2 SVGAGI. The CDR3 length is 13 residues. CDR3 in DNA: TGTGCCAGCACCCAGGGCCTCAATCAGCCCCAGCATTTT. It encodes CASTQGLNQPQHF.

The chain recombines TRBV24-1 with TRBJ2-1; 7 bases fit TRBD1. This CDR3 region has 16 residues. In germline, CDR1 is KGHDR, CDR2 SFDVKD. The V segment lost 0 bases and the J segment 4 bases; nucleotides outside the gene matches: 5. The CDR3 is CATSDLRGGQYNEQFF. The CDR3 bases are TGTGCCACCAGTGATTTGCGAGGGGGCCAGTACAATGAGCAGTTCTTC.

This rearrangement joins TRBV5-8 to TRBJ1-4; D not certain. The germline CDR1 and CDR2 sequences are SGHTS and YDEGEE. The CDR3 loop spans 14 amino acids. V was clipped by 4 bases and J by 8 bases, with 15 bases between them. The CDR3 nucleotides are TGTGCCAGCAGCCAAACAGACGAGAGGGAAAAACTGTTTTTT. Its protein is CASSQTDEREKLFF. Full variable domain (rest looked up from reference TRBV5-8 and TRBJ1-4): EAGVTQSPTHLIKTRGQQATLRCSPISGHTSVYWYQQALGLGLQFLLWYDEGEERNRGNFPPRFSGRQFPNYSSELNVNALELEDSALYLCASSQTDEREKLFFGSGTQLSVL.

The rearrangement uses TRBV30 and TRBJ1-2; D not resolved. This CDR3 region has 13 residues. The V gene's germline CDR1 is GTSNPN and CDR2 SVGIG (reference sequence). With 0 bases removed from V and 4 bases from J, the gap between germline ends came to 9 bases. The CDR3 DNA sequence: TGTGCCTGGAGTGTCCGGCAGTCCTATGGCTACACCTTC. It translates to CAWSVRQSYGYTF.

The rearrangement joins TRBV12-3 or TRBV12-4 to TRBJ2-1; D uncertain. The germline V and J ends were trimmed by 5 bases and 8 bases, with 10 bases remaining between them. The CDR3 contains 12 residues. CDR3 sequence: CASSPRWYEQFF. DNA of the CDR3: TGTGCCAGCAGTCCACGGTGGTATGAGCAGTTCTTC.

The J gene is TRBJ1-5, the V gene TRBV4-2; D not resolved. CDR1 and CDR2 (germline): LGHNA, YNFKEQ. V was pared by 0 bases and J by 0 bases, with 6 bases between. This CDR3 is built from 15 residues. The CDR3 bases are TGTGCCAGCAGCCAAGATAGGTATAGCAATCAGCCCCAGCATTTT. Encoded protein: CASSQDRYSNQPQHF.

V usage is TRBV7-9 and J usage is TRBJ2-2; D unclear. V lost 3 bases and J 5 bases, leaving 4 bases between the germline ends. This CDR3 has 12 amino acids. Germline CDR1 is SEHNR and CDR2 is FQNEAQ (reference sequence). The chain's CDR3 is CASSFGTGELFF. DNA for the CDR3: TGTGCCAGCAGCTTTGGTACCGGGGAGCTGTTTTTT.

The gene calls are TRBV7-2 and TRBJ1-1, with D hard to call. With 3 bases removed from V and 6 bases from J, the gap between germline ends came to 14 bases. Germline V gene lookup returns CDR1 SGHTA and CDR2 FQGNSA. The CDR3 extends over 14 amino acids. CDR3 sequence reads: CASSFMGRRPEAFF. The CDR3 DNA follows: TGTGCCAGCAGCTTTATGGGCCGTAGGCCTGAAGCTTTCTTT.

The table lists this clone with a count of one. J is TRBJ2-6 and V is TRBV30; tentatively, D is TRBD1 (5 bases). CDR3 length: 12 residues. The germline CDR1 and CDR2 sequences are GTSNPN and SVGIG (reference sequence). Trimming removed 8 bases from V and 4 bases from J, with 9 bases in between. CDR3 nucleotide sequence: TGTGCCGGTAGGACAGGGGCCAACGTCCTGACTTTC. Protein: CAGRTGANVLTF.

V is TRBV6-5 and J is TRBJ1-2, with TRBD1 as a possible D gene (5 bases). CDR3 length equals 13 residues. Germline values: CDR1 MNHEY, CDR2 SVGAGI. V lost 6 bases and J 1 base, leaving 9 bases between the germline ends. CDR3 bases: TGTGCCAGCAGCGACAGCCTTAACTATGGCTACACCTTC. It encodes CASSDSLNYGYTF.

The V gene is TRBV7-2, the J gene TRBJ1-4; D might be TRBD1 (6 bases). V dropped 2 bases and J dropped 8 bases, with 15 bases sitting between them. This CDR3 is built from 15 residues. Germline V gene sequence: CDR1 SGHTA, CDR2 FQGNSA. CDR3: CASSLSGGAGEKLFF. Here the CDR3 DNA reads TGTGCCAGCAGCTTAAGCGGGGGCGCGGGGGAAAAACTGTTTTTT.

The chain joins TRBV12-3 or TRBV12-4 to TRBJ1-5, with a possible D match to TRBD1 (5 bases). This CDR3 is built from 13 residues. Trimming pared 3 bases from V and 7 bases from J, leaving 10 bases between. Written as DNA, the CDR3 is TGTGCCAGCAGTTTCGGGACGGAACAGCCCCAGCATTTT. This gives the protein CASSFGTEQPQHF.